This T cell receptor beta chain appears in the sequencing data of a study of T cells after yellow fever vaccination. The overall study: It was SMART-Seq v4 Ultra Low Input that prepared the fractions with low cell numbers.

TCRdb re-derived calls from the 5' RACE reads in MiXCR, one entry per CDR3 protein. The table shows nearly 300,000 distinct CDR3 sequences, with 8.7% occurring only once. V was shortened by 5 bases and J by 2 bases, with 15 bases between the two germline ends. CDR3 length equals 15 residues. Germline lookup yields CDR1 MNHEY and CDR2 SVGEGT. This clonotype originated in a man aged 18 to 29 who received the YFV17D yellow fever vaccine. The chain joins TRBV6-2 or TRBV6-3 to TRBJ1-2; possibly TRBD1 for D (5 bases). The material was CD4+ T cells sorted from PBMCs, obtained 5 days after the yellow fever booster vaccination. As DNA, the CDR3 is TGTGCCAGCAGTCGGGCCGGGACTGCGAACTATGGCTACACCTTC. Protein sequence: CASSRAGTANYGYTF.